A selection of T cell receptor beta chains follows, all from one sample in a study of shared clonotypes between healthy human individuals. Measured with immunoSEQ multiplex PCR; TCRdb has only the in-frame clones, and not every one. This sample has 2 million to 2.5 million clones, with 90% to 97% found just once. The sample taken for sequencing was naive CD4+ T cells sorted from blood. The receptors originated from a man aged 18 to 29 in good health. The CDR3 runs from the conserved cysteine through the conserved F or W.

j_call v_call cdr3_aa
TRBJ2-5 TRBV5-1 CASSLAFAGGETQYF
TRBJ2-7 TRBV5-1 CASSLLQGVLYF
TRBJ2-2 TRBV6-5 CASSGTGLGTGELFF
TRBJ1-5 TRBV28 CASSVSLGQPQHF
TRBJ2-7 TRBV25-1 CASLGDSYEQYF
TRBJ2-5 TRBV10-3 CATKDRGPVHQETQYF
TRBJ2-1 TRBV11-2 CASSLSSSSYNEQFF
TRBJ1-1 TRBV5-1 CASSQGGGEAFF
TRBJ2-7 TRBV27 CASRRPDRDRDPYSHEQYF
TRBJ2-7 TRBV5-4 CASSRGLAGNYEQYF
TRBJ2-1 TRBV7-2 CASSPPGGSSYNEQFF
TRBJ2-4 TRBV6-6 CASSSRQRGF
TRBJ2-3 TRBV9 CASSVLAGGEDTQYF
TRBJ2-6 TRBV5-1 CASSEAASGANVLTF
TRBJ2-1 TRBV7-9 CASSRKGLAGGYYNEQFF
TRBJ1-1 TRBV25-1 CASSEQGGGTEAFF
TRBJ1-4 TRBV5-1 CASSLGGQPSNEKLFF
TRBJ1-5 TRBV7-2 CASSLDVGQPQHF
TRBJ2-7 TRBV18 CASSPRDEGEQYF
TRBJ2-6 TRBV5-4 CASSLDPTGSGANVLTF
TRBJ1-1 TRBV7-9 CASSTSVQGIAEAFF
TRBJ1-1 TRBV6-5 CASSYHAGNSEAFF
TRBJ1-3 TRBV7-2 CASSLDRVEGNTIYF
TRBJ1-6 TRBV30 CAWIGQGNSPLHF
TRBJ2-5 TRBV5-6 CASSLVTTNQETQYF
TRBJ2-7 TRBV6-6 CASSSRGRGYEQYF
TRBJ1-6 TRBV6-1 CATSTDRGRSPLHF
TRBJ1-1 TRBV9 CASSVVPNTEAFF
TRBJ1-5 TRBV6-5 CASSYQRTDQPQHF
TRBJ1-1 TRBV7-2 CASSLLVGRNTEAFF
TRBJ2-1 TRBV18 CASSQAGGSNEQFF
TRBJ2-3 TRBV13 CASSHTKAFAQYF
TRBJ1-3 TRBV30 CAWTDSGNTIYF
TRBJ1-4 TRBV25-1 CASSAPGESTNEKLFF
TRBJ2-6 TRBV5-1 CASSSTTGGDSGANVLTF
TRBJ2-3 TRBV4-1 CASSPGPIDTQYF
TRBJ1-2 TRBV5-1 CASSSPRSSYGYTF
TRBJ2-7 TRBV21-1 CASSGSSGSSYEQYF
TRBJ2-7 TRBV7-9 CASSPRDRGPYEQYF
TRBJ1-3 TRBV30 CAWSVVSGAGNTIYF
TRBJ2-2 TRBV5-1 CASSSQGHYTGELFF
TRBJ2-1 TRBV30 CAWSSTGVKGDEQFF
TRBJ2-2 TRBV29-1 CSVRRASTGELFF
TRBJ2-7 TRBV5-1 CASSLVGGESPPYEQYF
TRBJ2-2 TRBV5-1 CASSSLAGGNTGELFF
TRBJ1-2 TRBV5-1 CASSLDGQPYGYTF
TRBJ2-5 TRBV11-2 CASSFAGGAETQYF
TRBJ1-3 TRBV5-4 CASSLDRGPGGSGNTIYF
TRBJ2-5 TRBV9 CASSQGGQETQYF
TRBJ2-2 TRBV7-9 CASSTPGTGPTGELFF
TRBJ2-7 TRBV14 CASSRWTGGSYEQYF
TRBJ2-6 TRBV7-9 CASSLGQGSPSSGANVLTF